This T cell receptor (beta chain) was captured by sequencing in a study of shared clonotypes between healthy human individuals. About the study: The study enrolled a couple of women and a few men aged 18 to 49. Whole-study findings and limits: About 5% of naive CD4 clonotypes were common to a handful of donors.

Per germline, CDR1 MNHEY and CDR2 SMNVEV (reference sequence). V was shortened by 2 bases and J by 1 base, with 9 bases between the two germline ends. This CDR3 is built from 15 residues. Both subsets, CD45RA+ naive and CD45RA-negative memory, were split from the CD4+ cells. Assay used: immunoSEQ multiplex PCR; TCRdb lists only in-frame clones, some missing. The sample contains 550,000 to 700,000 clones, around 78% of which appear only once. As regards this clone: Its specificity is unknown.

This sequence joins TRBV27 and TRBJ1-5; no clear D. This sequence originates from a woman between 25 and 40 years old in good health. Specimen: memory CD4+ T cells sorted from blood. Subset meaning: CD45RA-negative fraction. For the CDR3, the DNA is TGTGCCAGCAGTTTACGCGGGGTAAGCAATCAGCCCCAGCATTTT. It specifies CASSLRGVSNQPQHF.